This note documents a single T cell receptor (beta chain) sequence. Its cognate antigen is unknown. Samples underwent the assay at deep level. Under the authors' procedure: Junction-only sequences without quality scores came from ImmunoSEQ, so filtering differed. Assay used: immunoSEQ multiplex PCR; TCRdb lists only in-frame clones, some missing. The DNA was the basis for D and trimming; V, J and clone size are from that table. The sample has 500,000 to 650,000 clones; just over 75% are singletons. This entry comes from a study of shared clonotypes between healthy human individuals. Study conclusions and caveats: Clonotype sharing across donors was expected to vary with sequencing depth.

The donor population consisted of healthy HIV-negative adults with no recent acute infections or vaccinations. The sample consisted of PBMCs. The source is a woman in her 40s in good health. Some clones in this sample may be carry-over from other donors' samples.

CDR3 coding DNA: TGTGCCAGCAGCGTAGTGTGGGACTCACACACCGGGGAGCTGTTTTTT. Its translation: CASSVVWDSHTGELFF. This chain links TRBV9 with TRBJ2-2; maybe TRBD2 (6 bases). CDR1 SGDLS and CDR2 YYNGEE come from the germline V gene. The CDR3 has 16 amino acids. Trimming took off 0 bases at V and 3 bases at J, with 12 bases between the two ends.